A single sample is the source of the 20 T cell receptor beta chains below, sequenced in a study of molecular identifiers for immune sequencing clone quantification. TCRdb reprocessed the PCR reads with MiXCR, giving one entry per CDR3 protein. Of over 550,000 distinct CDR3 sequences detected, about 25% appear once; the ten largest clones hold 0.78%. The sequenced material came from naive CD8+ T cells from blood, with Jurkat cell RNA spiked in. Subset: FACS-sorted CD8+CD4-CCR7+CD45RA+ naive T cells. The source of these receptors is a human donor in good health. Some libraries in this study had Jurkat cell RNA spiked in.

This clonotype was counted between two and nine times. The chain is built from TRBV5-6 and TRBJ1-3; D call uncertain. V dropped 0 bases and J dropped 0 bases, with 7 bases sitting between them. The CDR3 length is 15 residues. Looked up from germline, CDR1 is SGHDT and CDR2 is YYEEEE. The CDR3 here is CASSLGRISGNTIYF. The DNA for the CDR3 is TGTGCCAGCAGCTTGGGGCGGATCTCTGGAAACACCATATATTTT.

This clonotype was seen a handful of times. J is TRBJ2-7 and V is TRBV27; 8 nucleotides line up with TRBD2. CDR3 length: 15 residues. Trimming at V came to 8 bases and at J to 6 bases, leaving 15 bases not matched to a gene. Germline V gene sequence: CDR1 MNHEY, CDR2 SMNVEV (reference sequence). The CDR3 here is CASLPLLAGGGEQYF. The CDR3 DNA sequence: TGTGCCAGCTTGCCCTTACTGGCGGGAGGTGGCGAGCAGTACTTC.

This clonotype came up once. Being one base from a much bigger clone, this may be a read error. CDR3 sequence reads: CAWSPGQGIADTQYF. The CDR3 region has the DNA TGTGCCTGGAGTCCAGGACAGGGGATCGCAGATACGCAGTATTTT. The chain combines TRBV30 with TRBJ2-3, with 9 bases fitting TRBD1. CDR3 length: 15 residues. The germline CDR1 and CDR2 sequences are GTSNPN and SVGIG (reference sequence). With V trimmed by 2 bases and J by 4 bases, 7 bases remained unmatched. Full variable domain (missing parts from reference TRBV30 and TRBJ2-3): SQTIHQWPATLVQPVGSPLSLECTVEGTSNPNLYWYRQAAGRGLQLLFYSVGIGQISSEVPQNLSASRPQDRQFILSSKKLLLSDSGFYLCAWSPGQGIADTQYFGPGTRLTVL.

This clonotype showed up just a few times. V gene TRBV9 combines with J gene TRBJ2-2; D call uncertain. The CDR3 is made up of 14 amino acids. Germline V gene lookup returns CDR1 SGDLS and CDR2 YYNGEE. V lost 6 bases, J lost 8 bases, and 17 bases lay in between. The CDR3 region is CASNTGGYPGELFF. The CDR3 bases are TGTGCCAGCAACACCGGCGGCTACCCTGGGGAGCTGTTTTTT.

There are a few counts of this clonotype. Mismatch with germline at one junction end may stem from a read error. CDR3 DNA sequence: TGTGCCAGCAGCTTAGGCCTGGGGACAGGGGATGGAGAGTCCCAGTACTTC. It translates to CASSLGLGTGDGESQYF. The chain joins TRBV13 to TRBJ2-5, with 10 bases identical to TRBD1. Germline V gives CDR1 PRHDT, CDR2 FYEKMQ (reference sequence). The CDR3 covers 17 residues.

This clonotype was picked up a small number of times. The chain links TRBV2 to TRBJ2-1, with TRBD2 identical over 7 bases. V lost 11 bases, J lost 10 bases, and 8 bases stayed unmatched. Germline loops: CDR1 SNHLY, CDR2 FYNNEI. The CDR3 loop spans 11 amino acids. The CDR3 bases are TGTGCCCCCCGGAGGGGAGGGGAGCAGTTCTTC. Translated: CAPRRGGEQFF.

The table lists this clonotype with a few counts. V is TRBV13 and J is TRBJ2-1; TRBD2 agrees at 8 bases. This CDR3 contains 16 residues. Trimming at V came to 3 bases and at J to 5 bases, leaving 9 bases not matched to a gene. Germline-derived CDR1 and CDR2 are PRHDT and FYEKMQ (reference sequence). For the CDR3, the DNA is TGTGCCAGCAGCTTCCTAGACGGGGGGGCCCACAATGAGCAGTTCTTC. Translated, it gives CASSFLDGGAHNEQFF.

This clonotype was observed many times. This chain links TRBV20-1 with TRBJ1-5, with a weak D call TRBD1 (5 bases). V lost 0 bases, J lost 9 bases, and 12 bases lay in between. Germline CDR1 is DFQATT and CDR2 is SNEGSKA (reference sequence). CDR3 length equals 13 residues. CDR3 loop: CSARDSAGGPQHF. The CDR3 bases are TGCAGTGCTAGAGATTCGGCCGGGGGGCCCCAGCATTTT.

In the case of this clonotype: Sequence at one end of the junction differs from germline and may be a read error. V is TRBV5-3 and J is TRBJ2-4; the match to TRBD1 covers 8 bases. TRBV5-3 is classed as an ORF, of uncertain function. The length of the CDR3 is 14 residues. The CDR3 DNA is TGTGCCAGCAGCTGGACAGGGACCAAAAACATTCAGTACTTC. Its translation is CASSWTGTKNIQYF.

V and J are TRBV19 and TRBJ2-1, with 8 positions matching TRBD2. CDR1 is LNHDA, CDR2 SQIVND, per germline (reference sequence). V dropped 7 bases and J dropped 0; count of bases not matched to a gene: 8. The length of the CDR3 is 16 residues. The CDR3 DNA follows: TGTGCCAGTACCCCAGAGCGGGGGAGCTCCTACAATGAGCAGTTCTTC. It specifies CASTPERGSSYNEQFF.

J is TRBJ2-3 and V is TRBV6-2 or TRBV6-3; perhaps TRBD2 as D (6 bases). The germline V and J ends were trimmed by 2 bases and 4 bases, with 13 bases remaining between them. The CDR3 is 15 amino acids. Germline V CDR1 and CDR2: MNHEY, SVGEGT. DNA for the CDR3: TGTGCCAGCAGTTACGAAAAACTAGCACCAGATACGCAGTATTTT. Protein: CASSYEKLAPDTQYF.

This clonotype has at least ten counts. The gene calls are TRBV12-5 and TRBJ2-3, with D perhaps matching TRBD1 (6 bases). The CDR3 totals 13 residues. Trimming removed 7 bases from V and 3 bases from J, with 11 bases in between. CDR1 is LGHNT, CDR2 FRNRAP, per germline. CDR3 residues: CASANGQTDTQYF. The DNA for the CDR3 is TGTGCTAGTGCTAATGGACAGACAGATACGCAGTATTTT.

This clonotype was counted many times. J is TRBJ2-6 and V is TRBV9; no reliable D call. The germline V gene has CDR1 SGDLS and CDR2 YYNGEE. Trimming shortened V by 4 bases and J by 4 bases, and 15 bases separated the two germline ends. The CDR3 is 16 amino acids. CDR3 protein: CASSYAEEVGANVLTF. DNA of the CDR3: TGTGCCAGCAGCTACGCCGAAGAGGTCGGGGCCAACGTCCTGACTTTC.

As for this clonotype: This sequence may be a read error, since a much larger clone differs from it by one base. The V gene is TRBV9, the J gene TRBJ2-7, with 9 bases that match TRBD2. The CDR3 is 14 residues long. Germline V gene lookup returns CDR1 SGDLS and CDR2 YYNGEE. After removal of 7 bases from V and 4 bases from J, the junction contained 9 bases not matched to a gene. The CDR3 DNA is TGTGCCAGCCGCGCCAGGGCGGGGGGGTACGAGCAGTACTTC. This encodes CASRARAGGYEQYF.

This clonotype was observed at least ten times. The rearrangement uses TRBV29-1 and TRBJ2-4; 7 bases agree with TRBD1. The junction had 8 bases not matched to a gene; V was cut back by 6 bases and J by 9 bases. The germline CDR1 and CDR2 sequences are SQVTM and ANQGSEA. This CDR3 has 12 amino acids. The CDR3 sequence is CSVMDRQGIQYF. CDR3 bases: TGCAGCGTGATGGACAGGCAAGGCATTCAGTACTTC.

This clonotype showed up many times. The CDR3 is CASSSQGADQETQYF. DNA of the CDR3: TGTGCCAGCAGCTCACAGGGGGCGGACCAAGAGACCCAGTACTTC. The V and J genes are TRBV5-8 and TRBJ2-5; 9 bases are shared with TRBD1. V shed 3 bases, J shed 0 bases, and the junction held 3 bases outside the gene matches. Germline-derived CDR1 and CDR2 are SGHTS and YDEGEE. The CDR3 consists of 15 residues. The entire variable domain, with the rest obtained from reference TRBV5-8 and TRBJ2-5, is as follows: EAGVTQSPTHLIKTRGQQATLRCSPISGHTSVYWYQQALGLGLQFLLWYDEGEERNRGNFPPRFSGRQFPNYSSELNVNALELEDSALYLCASSSQGADQETQYFGPGTRLLVL.

This clonotype was counted between two and nine times. The chain combines TRBV12-3 or TRBV12-4 with TRBJ2-5, with D possibly being TRBD1 (6 bases). The V end lost 2 bases, the J end lost 5 bases, and 9 bases lay between the germline ends. The CDR3 has 13 amino acids. The CDR3 DNA sequence: TGTGCCAGCAGTTTAAGGGGACACGAGACCCAGTACTTC. Amino acids: CASSLRGHETQYF.

This clonotype has just one count. At one end, the junction sequence differs from germline, possibly due to a read error. The chain employs TRBV7-9 and TRBJ1-1; 7 bases align to TRBD1. CDR1 and CDR2 (germline): SEHNR, FQNEAQ (reference sequence). The CDR3 has 13 residues. CDR3 amino acids: CASGLEGATEAFF. The CDR3 region has the DNA TGTGCCAGCGGCTTAGAGGGGGCCACTGAAGCTTTCTTT.

This clonotype was observed a few times. This chain joins TRBV27 and TRBJ2-1; TRBD2 matches at 14 bases. The CDR3 loop spans 15 amino acids. The V gene end was trimmed by 2 bases and the J gene end by 9 bases; junction bases not matched to a gene: 3. Germline V lookup: CDR1 MNHEY, CDR2 SMNVEV (reference sequence). CDR3 in DNA: TGTGCCAGCAGTTTAGGGACTAGCGGGGGTACTGAGCAGTTCTTC. Its translation is CASSLGTSGGTEQFF.

CDR3 sequence (DNA): TGTGCCAGCAGCGTAGAAGGGACAGGCGAGCAGTACTTC. It codes for CASSVEGTGEQYF. The V call is TRBV9, the J call TRBJ2-7; 8 nucleotides match TRBD1. CDR1 is SGDLS and CDR2 is YYNGEE in the germline V gene. After removal of 0 bases from V and 6 bases from J, the junction contained 2 bases not matched to a gene. The CDR3 totals 13 residues.